The 26 T cell receptor beta chains in this list originate from one sample, sequenced in a study of shared clonotypes between healthy human individuals. Clones were read by immunoSEQ multiplex PCR, and TCRdb kept only the in-frame ones, dropping some. The sample includes about 1.5 million clones, roughly 95% seen only once; the top ten take over 1%. Sequenced input: naive CD4+ T cells sorted from blood. Subset specified: CD45RA+ positively selected. These receptors were taken from a man in his thirties or forties in good health.

The chain carries TRBV7-2 and TRBJ2-7; 7 positions match TRBD1. Looked up from germline, CDR1 is SGHTA and CDR2 is FQGNSA. V was pared by 5 bases and J by 1 base, with 17 bases of the junction left unmatched. CDR3 size: 18 residues. CDR3 sequence: CASSRRASHRGPSYEQYF. The CDR3 region has the DNA TGTGCCAGCAGCCGCCGAGCCTCCCACAGGGGACCTTCCTACGAGCAGTACTTC.

This clone is a singleton in its sample. This sequence joins TRBV19 and TRBJ1-2; tentative D call: TRBD1 (5 bases). Germline V gene data show CDR1 as LNHDA and CDR2 as SQIVND (reference sequence). This CDR3 region has 13 residues. The ends were cut back, 5 bases at V and 7 bases at J, with 14 bases in the middle. CDR3 residues: CASSSNGARGYTF. DNA for the CDR3: TGTGCCAGTAGTTCTAACGGGGCGCGTGGCTACACCTTC.

DNA of the CDR3: TGTGCCAGCAGAACAAGCGGGAGGGCCCCCTACGAGCAGTACTTC. Protein product: CASRTSGRAPYEQYF. V is TRBV6-1 and J is TRBJ2-7, with 10 bases lining up with TRBD2. Germline trimming cut 6 bases from V and 2 bases from J; bases unmatched to any gene: 7. The V gene's germline CDR1 is MNHNS and CDR2 SASEGT. This CDR3 spans 15 amino acids.

The CDR3 spells CASTWGDRMDGYTF. DNA for the CDR3: TGCGCCAGCACTTGGGGGGATCGAATGGATGGCTACACCTTC. The chain employs TRBV5-1 and TRBJ1-2, with D possibly TRBD1 on 5 matching bases. CDR3 length equals 14 residues. Germline V CDR1 and CDR2: SGHRS, YFSETQ. V lost 6 bases, J lost 6 bases, and 18 bases lay in between.

This chain uses TRBV28 with TRBJ2-7; 9 bases match TRBD2. Germline V gene sequence: CDR1 MDHEN, CDR2 SYDVKM. The CDR3 runs to 17 residues. V lost 3 bases and J lost 3; bases outside the gene matches: 12. The CDR3 nucleotides are TGTGCCAGCAGTTTCTTGATGTGGGCGGGAGGGGGCTACGAGCAGTACTTC. Its translation: CASSFLMWAGGGYEQYF.

This clone appeared once. The chain combines TRBV14 with TRBJ2-3, with D tentatively TRBD2 (6 bases). Germline CDR1 and CDR2: SGHDN and FVKESK. V dropped 2 bases and J dropped 4 bases, with 19 bases sitting between them. The CDR3 runs 17 residues. The CDR3 nucleotides read TGTGCCAGCAGCCAAAGTAGTGCCGGGAGTGGGTCAGATACGCAGTATTTT. Amino acid sequence: CASSQSSAGSGSDTQYF.

A remark on this clone: An end of the junction does not agree with germline; a read error may underlie this. The CDR3 sequence: CASSADRGVKTEAFF. As DNA, the CDR3 is TGTGCCAGCAGTGCAGACAGGGGAGTGAAAACTGAAGCTTTCTTT. The rearrangement uses TRBV2 and TRBJ1-1, with 8 bases that match TRBD1. CDR3 length: 15 residues. Germline loops: CDR1 SNHLY, CDR2 FYNNEI.

This chain joins TRBV7-2 and TRBJ2-1; D is unresolved. The germline V gene encodes CDR1 SGHTA and CDR2 FQGNSA. V lost 1 base to trimming and J lost 0 bases, with 16 bases between them. The CDR3 is made up of 18 amino acids. CDR3 nucleotide sequence: TGTGCCAGCAGCTTAGAGTTGAGAGGCGCATCCTCCTACAATGAGCAGTTCTTC. It translates to CASSLELRGASSYNEQFF. The entire variable domain, with the rest obtained from reference TRBV7-2 and TRBJ2-1, is as follows: GAGVSQSPSNKVTEKGKDVELRCDPISGHTALYWYRQSLGQGLEFLIYFQGNSAPDKSGLPSDRFSAERTGGSVSTLTIQRTQQEDSAVYLCASSLELRGASSYNEQFFGPGTRLTVL.

V gene TRBV2 combines with J gene TRBJ2-3, with 7 bases identical to TRBD2. CDR3 length equals 15 residues. From germline, CDR1 is SNHLY and CDR2 FYNNEI. V lost 1 base to trimming and J lost 6 bases; unmatched junction nucleotides: 7. The CDR3 DNA reads TGTGCCAGCAGTGAAGGCGGGAGAAACTCCGATACGCAGTATTTT. This encodes CASSEGGRNSDTQYF.

The V gene is TRBV9, the J gene TRBJ2-1; 9 bases agree with TRBD2. Germline V gene sequence: CDR1 SGDLS, CDR2 YYNGEE. This CDR3 spans 14 amino acids. Unmatched junction bases numbered 6, after V lost 2 bases and J lost 9 bases. The chain's CDR3 is CASSVKIAGVEQFF. CDR3 DNA: TGTGCCAGCAGCGTGAAAATAGCGGGAGTTGAGCAGTTCTTC.

The V call is TRBV7-9, the J call TRBJ2-1; TRBD2 aligns across 7 bases. J was trimmed by 9 bases and V by 0 bases; bases with no gene match: 11. CDR1 is SEHNR and CDR2 is FQNEAQ in the germline V gene (reference sequence). The CDR3 spans 16 residues. DNA for the CDR3: TGTGCCAGCAGCTTAGCGGGAGGGCCCTCTGTTGGTGAGCAGTTCTTC. It codes for CASSLAGGPSVGEQFF.

The gene calls are TRBV18 and TRBJ2-1; D tentatively reads TRBD1 or TRBD2 (5 bases each). From germline, CDR1 is KGHSH and CDR2 LQKENI. The CDR3 consists of 14 residues. V was shortened by 6 bases and J by 0 bases, with 9 bases between the two germline ends. Written as DNA, the CDR3 is TGTGCCAGCTCCCGGGACGCCTCCTACAATGAGCAGTTCTTC. It codes for CASSRDASYNEQFF.

This chain joins TRBV9 and TRBJ2-2; tentative D call: TRBD1 (5 bases). Trimming took 0 bases from V and 6 from J, leaving 12 bases between them. The CDR3 is made up of 15 amino acids. Germline V gene lookup returns CDR1 SGDLS and CDR2 YYNGEE. The CDR3 DNA is TGTGCCAGCAGCGTAGTATTAGGGGCTTCCGGGGAGCTGTTTTTT. It codes for CASSVVLGASGELFF. The full variable domain, rest sourced from reference TRBV9 and TRBJ2-2, is DSGVTQTPKHLITATGQRVTLRCSPRSGDLSVYWYQQSLDQGLQFLIQYYNGEERAKGNILERFSAQQFPDLHSELNLSSLELGDSALYFCASSVVLGASGELFFGEGSRLTVL.

The chain has TRBV29-1 and TRBJ1-1; tentatively, D is TRBD1 (5 bases). The CDR3 is made up of 12 amino acids. Germline V gene lookup returns CDR1 SQVTM and CDR2 ANQGSEA. Deletions cut 6 bases from V and 2 bases from J, with 10 bases between. CDR3 DNA sequence: TGCAGCGTGGAGGGACTCAACACTGAAGCTTTCTTT. This codes for CSVEGLNTEAFF. Complete variable domain (other parts from reference TRBV29-1 and TRBJ1-1): SAVISQKPSRDICQRGTSLTIQCQVDSQVTMMFWYRQQPGQSLTLIATANQGSEATYESGFVIDKFPISRPNLTFSTLTVSNMSPEDSSIYLCSVEGLNTEAFFGQGTRLTVV.

The V and J genes are TRBV7-8 and TRBJ1-1, with D possibly being TRBD1 (6 bases). CDR3 size: 16 residues. V was cut by 8 bases and J by 1 base, with 20 bases left in between. Germline CDR1 reads SGHVS; CDR2 reads FQNEAQ. This chain's CDR3 is CASRATGPPTNTEAFF. CDR3 coding DNA: TGTGCCAGCCGAGCGACAGGACCCCCTACGAACACTGAAGCTTTCTTT. Filled out from reference TRBV7-8 and TRBJ1-1, the complete variable domain reads GAGVSQSPRYKVAKRGQDVALRCDPISGHVSLFWYQQALGQGPEFLTYFQNEAQLDKSGLPSDRFFAERPEGSVSTLKIQRTQQEDSAVYLCASRATGPPTNTEAFFGQGTRLTVV.

The CDR3 nucleotides read TGTGCCAGCAGCCTGACTCCCGGGAGGGGTACTGGGGCCAACGTCCTGACTTTC. Translation gives CASSLTPGRGTGANVLTF. V gene TRBV7-3 combines with J gene TRBJ2-6; the match to TRBD2 covers 8 bases. CDR3 length: 18 residues. V lost 5 bases, J lost 2 bases, and 11 bases stayed unmatched. The germline V gene encodes CDR1 SGHTA and CDR2 FQGTGA. The variable domain in full, completed from reference TRBV7-3 and TRBJ2-6, reads GAGVSQTPSNKVTEKGKYVELRCDPISGHTALYWYRQSLGQGPEFLIYFQGTGAADDSGLPNDRFFAVRPEGSVSTLKIQRTERGDSAVYLCASSLTPGRGTGANVLTFGAGSRLTVL.

A note on this clone: Other DNA sequences in the same sample also yield this CDR3. The CDR3 loop is CSVPPDYGYTF. CDR3 sequence (DNA): TGCAGCGTCCCCCCAGACTATGGCTACACCTTC. This chain links TRBV29-1 with TRBJ1-2; D remains unclear. The CDR3 consists of 11 residues. Trimming cost V 6 bases and J 3 bases, with 8 bases left between them. Germline CDR1 SQVTM, CDR2 ANQGSEA.

The V and J genes are TRBV6-4 and TRBJ1-4, with TRBD1 identical over 11 bases. J gave up 8 bases and V 0 bases, and 5 bases lay outside the gene matches. Germline lookup yields CDR1 MRHNA and CDR2 SNTAGT. This CDR3 has 16 residues. DNA of the CDR3: TGTGCCAGCAGTGACTCCGGACAGGGGGCTGACGAAAAACTGTTTTTT. Translating it yields CASSDSGQGADEKLFF.

J is TRBJ2-3 and V is TRBV18; D is ambiguous. The CDR3 has 16 amino acids. In germline, CDR1 is KGHSH, CDR2 LQKENI. Between the trimmed V and J ends, which lost 2 bases and 4 bases, there was a span of 16 bases. The CDR3: CASSPVRPQVADTQYF. Here the CDR3 DNA reads TGTGCCAGCTCACCAGTAAGGCCGCAAGTGGCAGATACGCAGTATTTT.

The CDR3 here is CSGAGVHEQYF. The CDR3 nucleotides read TGCAGCGGGGCAGGGGTTCACGAGCAGTACTTC. This chain connects TRBV20-1 to TRBJ2-7; D is possibly TRBD1 (6 bases). The CDR3 spans 11 residues. Germline V gene lookup returns CDR1 DFQATT and CDR2 SNEGSKA (reference sequence).

V usage is TRBV2 and J usage is TRBJ1-2, with 8 bases aligning to TRBD1. Germline V gene data show CDR1 as SNHLY and CDR2 as FYNNEI. This CDR3 has 13 residues. V gave up 6 bases and J gave up 3 bases; unmatched junction bases: 3. CDR3 bases: TGTGCCAGCAGCTCGACAGGGGACTATGGCTACACCTTC. This encodes CASSSTGDYGYTF. Filled out from reference TRBV2 and TRBJ1-2, the complete variable domain reads EPEVTQTPSHQVTQMGQEVILRCVPISNHLYFYWYRQILGQKVEFLVSFYNNEISEKSEIFDDQFSVERPDGSNFTLKIRSTKLEDSAMYFCASSSTGDYGYTFGSGTRLTVV.

J is TRBJ2-1 and V is TRBV6-1; tentative D call: TRBD2 (6 bases). The germline V and J ends were trimmed by 3 bases and 4 bases, with 13 bases remaining between them. The CDR3 consists of 15 residues. The germline V gene encodes CDR1 MNHNS and CDR2 SASEGT. This chain's CDR3 is CASSEGGIPYNEQFF. In nucleotides, the CDR3 is TGTGCCAGCAGTGAGGGCGGGATACCATACAATGAGCAGTTCTTC.

The chain uses TRBV7-9 and TRBJ2-7, with D hard to call. V lost 1 base and J lost 0, with 10 bases in between. Germline V lookup: CDR1 SEHNR, CDR2 FQNEAQ (reference sequence). The CDR3 is made up of 15 amino acids. The CDR3 is CASSLEGESSYEQYF. DNA for the CDR3: TGTGCCAGCAGCTTAGAGGGCGAGAGCTCCTACGAGCAGTACTTC.

V usage is TRBV29-1 and J usage is TRBJ2-5; 8 nucleotides line up with TRBD1. Trimming cost V 7 bases and J 3 bases; bases outside gene matches: 4. Germline V CDR1 and CDR2: SQVTM, ANQGSEA. This CDR3 has 12 amino acids. In nucleotides, the CDR3 is TGCAGCGCTTTGACAGGGGAAGAGACCCAGTACTTC. This codes for CSALTGEETQYF.

V is TRBV28 and J is TRBJ1-5; D uncertain. The CDR3 contains 13 residues. Germline CDR1 reads MDHEN; CDR2 reads SYDVKM. Trimming left V 3 bases short and J 7 bases short, with 10 bases between. CDR3 in DNA: TGTGCCAGCAGTTTTTCGGTGGGGCAGCCCCAGCATTTT. Residues: CASSFSVGQPQHF.

The chain is built from TRBV25-1 and TRBJ2-3; TRBD2 aligns across 7 bases. The J segment lost 3 bases and the V segment lost 6 bases, leaving 12 bases of the junction unmatched. The CDR3 is 16 residues long. Germline values: CDR1 MGHDK, CDR2 SYGVNS. CDR3: CASSPGASGRTDTQYF. CDR3 DNA sequence: TGTGCCAGCAGCCCTGGGGCTAGCGGAAGGACAGATACGCAGTATTTT.